The next 8 T cell receptor beta chains were all read from a single sample in a study of T cells after posttransplantation cyclophosphamide. Busulfan-fludarabine conditioning, marrow transplant, and cyclophosphamide on days +3 and +4 were administered. The repertoire was sequenced with immunoSEQ multiplex PCR; TCRdb's copy has only in-frame clones and lacks some. The sample includes tens of thousands of clones, about three quarters of them seen just once. Specimen: CD4+ T cells sorted from blood, collected 1903 days after a stem cell transplant with posttransplant cyclophosphamide. These receptor sequences come from a female patient aged 40-50 years who received an allogeneic stem cell transplant from a related donor, was CMV-positive, and had no GVHD. The T cells may partly be graft donor cells.

The chain uses TRBV5-6 and TRBJ1-2; TRBD1 aligns across 8 bases. The CDR3 totals 16 residues. Trimming at V came to 2 bases and at J to 1 base, leaving 7 bases not matched to a gene. Per the germline V gene, CDR1 is SGHDT and CDR2 is YYEEEE. CDR3 sequence: CASSLTLTGVNYGYTF. The DNA for the CDR3 is TGTGCCAGCAGCTTAACCCTGACAGGGGTTAACTATGGCTACACCTTC.

This clone was picked up a small number of times. This chain uses TRBV11-2 with TRBJ1-6; the D gene is possibly TRBD1 (5 bases). The CDR3 runs to 13 residues. Trimming left V 3 bases short and J 7 bases short, with 7 bases between. The germline V gene has CDR1 SGHAT and CDR2 FQNNGV. CDR3 in amino acids: CASSFNRNSPLHF. The CDR3 nucleotides are TGTGCCAGCAGCTTTAACAGGAATTCACCCCTCCACTTT.

V is TRBV5-1 and J is TRBJ2-7; TRBD1 matches at 9 bases. CDR1 is SGHRS, CDR2 YFSETQ, per germline. V lost 4 bases and J lost 1; bases outside the gene matches: 6. The CDR3 loop spans 15 amino acids. CDR3 nucleotide sequence: TGCGCCAGCAGCGCGGGACAGGGATGGTCCTACGAGCAGTACTTC. It translates to CASSAGQGWSYEQYF.

The chain couples TRBV9 to TRBJ2-6; weak D call: TRBD1 (5 bases). Trimming took off 4 bases at V and 2 bases at J, with 10 bases between the two ends. Germline V gives CDR1 SGDLS, CDR2 YYNGEE. The CDR3 sequence is 15 residues long. CDR3 coding DNA: TGTGCCAGCAGCTTCAGGGAAGCTGGGGCCAACGTCCTGACTTTC. Translated, it gives CASSFREAGANVLTF.

This clone was observed a single time. This chain uses TRBV15 with TRBJ2-6; D unresolved. V gave up 0 bases and J gave up 0 bases, with 6 bases separating them. CDR3 length: 16 amino acids. Germline loops: CDR1 LNHNV, CDR2 YYDKDF (reference sequence). The CDR3 sequence: CATSRDFNSGANVLTF. DNA of the CDR3: TGTGCCACCAGCAGAGATTTCAACTCTGGGGCCAACGTCCTGACTTTC.

The chain couples TRBV27 to TRBJ1-5, with TRBD1 matching 10 bases. This CDR3 spans 20 amino acids. Trimming at V came to 11 bases and at J to 0 bases, leaving 22 bases not matched to a gene. Looked up from germline, CDR1 is MNHEY and CDR2 is SMNVEV (reference sequence). The CDR3 is CAPPGQGEMLRPYSNQPQHF. In nucleotides, the CDR3 is TGTGCCCCACCAGGACAGGGGGAAATGTTGCGGCCTTATAGCAATCAGCCCCAGCATTTT.

This clone was seen only a few times. The chain carries TRBV28 and TRBJ2-7; D unresolved. Looked up from germline, CDR1 is MDHEN and CDR2 is SYDVKM. V was trimmed by 6 bases and J by 3 bases, leaving 9 bases between them. The CDR3 has 12 residues. In DNA, the CDR3 is TGTGCCAGCAGCCTCCAGGACTACGAGCAGTACTTC. Residues: CASSLQDYEQYF.

The chain joins TRBV5-1 to TRBJ1-2; perhaps TRBD1 as D (6 bases). Germline CDR1 and CDR2: SGHRS and YFSETQ. This CDR3 contains 15 residues. Trimming cost V 2 bases and J 0 bases, with 11 bases left between them. The CDR3 DNA reads TGCGCCAGCAGCTTCTCAGGGGAAGCTAACTATGGCTACACCTTC. Translating it yields CASSFSGEANYGYTF.